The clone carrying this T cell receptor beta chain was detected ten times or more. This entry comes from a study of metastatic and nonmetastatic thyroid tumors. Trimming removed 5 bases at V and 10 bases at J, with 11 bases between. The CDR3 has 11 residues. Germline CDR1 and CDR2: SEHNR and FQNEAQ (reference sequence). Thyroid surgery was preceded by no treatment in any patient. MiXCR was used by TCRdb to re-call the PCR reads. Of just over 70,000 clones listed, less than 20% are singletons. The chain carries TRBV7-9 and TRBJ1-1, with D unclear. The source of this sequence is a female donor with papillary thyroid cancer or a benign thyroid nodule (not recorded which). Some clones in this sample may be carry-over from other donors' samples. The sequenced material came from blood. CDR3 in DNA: TGTGCCAGCAGCCCAAAGATAGGAGCTTTCTTT. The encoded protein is CASSPKIGAFF.